This T cell receptor (beta chain) stems from a study of T cell responses to AZD1222 COVID-19 vaccine. Study as a whole: Combined were second doses at about 4 or about 12 weeks.

Findings and caveats of the study: The breadth and depth of Spike-specific TCRs increased once two AZD1222 doses had been given. At study baseline, merely roughly 6 AZD1222 recipients were seropositive. Spike was spanned by vaccine-associated CD4 TCRs, which were dominant at 160-218 and 743-854.

In regard to this clone: The antigen remains unidentified.

The CDR3 has 15 amino acids. Germline CDR1 LGHNA, CDR2 YNFKEQ. Trimming shortened V by 5 bases and J by 0 bases, and 12 bases separated the two germline ends. The repertoire was sequenced with immunoSEQ multiplex PCR; TCRdb's copy has only in-frame clones and lacks some. The table lists about 120,000 clones, 93% of them singletons. V gene TRBV4-2 combines with J gene TRBJ2-3; tentative D call: TRBD2 (5 bases). The specimen was peripheral blood, collected on day 0 of AZD1222 vaccination. The origin of this receptor is an adult in good health. CDR3 nucleotides: TGTGCCAGCAGCTCAACGGGCGGGAGCACAGATACGCAGTATTTT. Translating it yields CASSSTGGSTDTQYF.